This TCR beta chain was profiled in a study of CD8 T cells in Susac syndrome (dated by TCRdb to about 2019). Notes on the research overall: Whether CD8+ T cell activation and differentiation in Susac syndrome was antigen driven was tested using repertoire sequencing.

On this clonotype itself: This receptor's antigen is unknown. Nothing much larger sits one base from this clone, and base qualities are not available.

The study at large found these results: The number of individuals in the TCR sequencing and HLA analysis was recognized as being relatively small.

RNA was extracted using the RNeasy kit, and roughly 0.5 to 1 microgram was reverse transcribed with random hexamers. The immunoSEQ multiplex PCR assay, which covers 54 Vbeta and 13 Jbeta segments, was used to amplify TCR beta CDR3 regions. PCR amplification bias was corrected by using a synthetic template baseline for primer optimization and computational correction. The authors processed their data as follows. Only productive sequences were kept, with reads annotated to V, D and J genes according to IMGT and analyzed in immunoSEQ Analyzer. To calculate clonality, Shannon entropy was normalized by log2 of the number of productive unique sequences and then subtracted from one. Public and private clones were assessed among the 100 most prevalent clones of each patient and control. Clones were defined as Susac-specific when absent from the healthy and MS cohorts, from 1052 published viral clones and from other ImmuneACCESS disease sequences. TCRdb reprocessing: public reads trimmed at Q25 with fastp, clones called with MiXCR, in-frame beta chains kept. Rows are unified per CDR3 protein, each entry keeping the most common DNA and genes. The V and J calls here are based on TCRdb, not the publication. The table for this sample lists around 150,000 distinct CDR3 sequences; around 96% of them were counted only once. Together, the top ten hold over 0.12% of the sample.

High-throughput TCR beta sequencing profiled peripheral blood CD8+ and CD4+ T cells from healthy donors, Susac syndrome patients and multiple sclerosis patients. Healthy donors were included as age- and sex-matched controls. Bulk CD8+ and CD4+ T cells were purified by magnetic negative isolation, while CD8+ TEMRA cells were enriched using FACS. Blood was drawn into EDTA tubes, processed within 24 hours, and PBMCs were isolated by density gradient centrifugation. PBMCs intended for TCR sequencing were frozen in liquid nitrogen and were later thawed in a 37 degrees C water bath. The sorted or isolated CD4+, CD8+ and CD8+ TEMRA cells reached a purity of at least 90%. The TCR originated in a human donor in good health. The sample taken for sequencing was CD4+ T cells from PBMCs.

The CDR3 protein sequence reads: CSARATETNYGYTF. The nucleotide sequence is TGCAGTGCTAGAGCGACGGAAACTAACTATGGCTACACCTTC. This chain joins TRBV20-1 to TRBJ1-2, with no D gene named confidently. V gives up 1 base and J gives up 0 bases, and the segment between their germline ends measures 9 bases. Inclusive of the bounding cysteine and phenylalanine, the CDR3 is 14 residues long. The DNA shown is the 42-base CDR3, in frame from base 1. The germline V gene (reference sequence) supplies CDR1 DFQATT and CDR2 SNEGSKA.